This T cell receptor (beta chain) stems from a study of neoadjuvant anti-PD-1 for oral cavity cancer (dated by TCRdb to about 2021). Describing the broader study: Before undergoing curative-intent surgical resection, most patients got three to four biweekly nivolumab doses at 3 mg/kg. Patients who did not progress were given a fourth nivolumab dose at about day 43 and had definitive surgical resection on days 50-56. Patients with complete response, partial response or stable disease by RECIST 1.1 were defined as responders, whereas patients with progression were defined as non-responders. The parent correlative cohort included some 13 patients, with an approximately 33% response rate.

Study-level results and caveats: After neoadjuvant nivolumab, significantly higher T cell clonality (Gini index) was found within PBMCs in non-responders than in responders. Higher pretreatment blood Treg/Th17 ratios correlated with both higher pretreatment blood TCRbeta clonality and lower post-treatment tumor TCRbeta clonality. Only a few patients per response group were included in the TCR analyses, and the authors called for validation in larger cohorts.

PBMC libraries used mostly about 480 ng of input genomic DNA for deep sequencing, with six replicates per sample. The immunoSEQ hsTCRbeta kit was used to prepare TCRbeta libraries according to the manufacturer's instructions. The finished libraries were brought together in one pool at around 3.1 nM, which was then read using an Illumina NovaSeq 6000 S4 flow cell. Under the source paper's analysis protocol: The immunoSEQ Analyzer was used for raw data preprocessing and quality control. The analysis was restricted to productive rearrangements, with each unique CDR3 amino acid sequence defining a clonotype. Repertoire clonality was estimated as the Gini-Simpson index, which was calculated using the R package tcR. Student's t test was used to compare Gini indices, and Pearson correlation was used to assess associations with tumor size change. TCRdb obtained this table from immuneACCESS and retained in-frame rearrangements with V and J assigned. These tables miss some clones; where compared with another copy, unresolved V genes account for less than half of the shortfall, and the remainder is unexplained. V, J and clone size derive from that table, while D and trimming were established from the DNA sequence. Across this sample there are tens of thousands of clones, with about 76% seen only once. The ten largest make up 4% to 5% of the sample.

The time point label corresponds to: after neoadjuvant nivolumab, at surgical resection. The patients had newly diagnosed stage II-IVA oral cavity squamous cell carcinoma and had not received any prior systemic or radiation treatment. The cohort was composed of patients with HPV-negative, locally advanced oral cavity squamous cell carcinoma. Peripheral blood mononuclear cells were analyzed directly, without maintenance or expansion in culture. The samples were drawn from a longitudinal correlative study tied to a single-arm phase II trial testing neoadjuvant nivolumab in oral cavity squamous cell carcinoma. Subject-matched pre- and post-treatment PBMCs and tumors from three responders and three non-responders underwent genomic DNA-based TCRbeta sequencing. Peripheral blood mononuclear cells were collected once before nivolumab treatment and again after treatment, at the time of surgery. Genomic DNA was isolated from PBMCs using the Maxwell RSC DNA from Cells kit.

The CDR3 starts with the cysteine, ends with the phenylalanine, and has 11 residues. Of all the DNA, just the CDR3 is kept, 33 bases in frame from base 1. V and J are truncated by 6 bases and 3 bases respectively, leaving an intervening sequence of 6 bases. Via the germline V gene, CDR1 is SGDLS and CDR2 YYNGEE. To note about this clone: Its binding antigen is unknown. No base quality values were provided; no much bigger clone lies one nucleotide off.

Recombination connected TRBV9 to TRBJ1-1, with an unclear D gene assignment. The sequenced sample was PBMCs, obtained after nivolumab (anti-PD-1) treatment. The TCR was taken from a person aged 35 to 85 with oral cavity squamous cell carcinoma. The CDR3 protein sequence reads: CASTDDTEAFF. In nucleotides, the sequence is TGTGCCAGCACGGATGACACTGAAGCTTTCTTT.